Following are 13 T cell receptor beta chains from one sample sequenced in a study of regulatory T cells in long-lasting Graves disease. Time point reported: newly diagnosed GD, antithyroid drugs for less than 3 months. PBMCs were the source of the RNA used for TCR sequencing. Construction of the TCR beta libraries employed iRepertoire HTBI primers in conjunction with Arm-PCR of CDR3 regions. TCRdb processed the multiplex PCR reads anew with MiXCR; each CDR3 protein has one entry. Here the sample spans approximately 490,000 distinct CDR3 sequences, about 16% being singletons. These same data were also listed under a study on T cells in Graves' hyperthyroidism and ophthalmopathy.

Sample: peripheral blood mononuclear cells (PBMCs), taken at new diagnosis, from a patient treated with antithyroid drugs. The receptor set was obtained from a man between 40 and 49 years old with Graves disease.

This chain links TRBV2 with TRBJ2-1; TRBD2 agrees at 12 bases. Trimming at V came to 7 bases and at J to 7 bases, leaving 14 bases not matched to a gene. This CDR3 has 17 residues. The V gene's germline CDR1 is SNHLY and CDR2 FYNNEI. CDR3 nucleotides: TGTGCCAGCACCCAGTCCGCTAGCGGGAGGGCCTTGAATGAGCAGTTCTTC. Protein: CASTQSASGRALNEQFF.

Turning to this clonotype: One junction end does not reproduce the germline sequence, and a read error may be involved. This chain connects TRBV28 to TRBJ2-6, with 8 bases identical to TRBD1. Per germline, CDR1 MDHEN and CDR2 SYDVKM. The CDR3 sequence is 19 residues long. CDR3 sequence: CASSLWGQGAGTGANALTF. DNA for the CDR3: TGTGCCAGCAGTTTATGGGGGCAGGGGGCAGGGACTGGGGCCAACGCCCTGACTTTC. Filled out from reference TRBV28 and TRBJ2-6, the complete variable domain reads DVKVTQSSRYLVKRTGEKVFLECVQDMDHENMFWYRQDPGLGLRLIYFSYDVKMKEKGDIPEGYSVSREKKERFSLILESASTNQTSMYLCASSLWGQGAGTGANALTFGAGSRLTVL.

There are many counts of this clonotype. V and J are TRBV7-2 and TRBJ2-2; D call uncertain. The CDR3 contains 14 residues. CDR1 is SGHTA and CDR2 is FQGNSA in the germline V gene. V shed 4 bases and J shed 6 bases, with 12 bases lying between them. The CDR3 loop reads CASSSSDLAGELFF. The CDR3 bases are TGTGCCAGCAGCTCATCTGATTTAGCCGGGGAGCTGTTTTTT.

Comment on this clonotype: Its ends do not fully match the called genes, so a read error is possible. This chain connects TRBV7-3 to TRBJ2-1; 14 bases match TRBD2. Germline V CDR1 and CDR2: SGHTA, FQGTGA. This CDR3 is 16 amino acids long. CDR3 protein: CASSTLGTSGRTEQLF. CDR3 DNA sequence: TGTGCCAGCAGTACCCTGGGGACTAGCGGGAGAACGGAGCAGCTCTTC.

Here the CDR3 DNA reads TGTGCCAGCAGCCCCCTGACAAGCAGTACGCAGTATTTT. This encodes CASSPLTSSTQYF. The chain links TRBV7-6 to TRBJ2-3; D not certain. This CDR3 spans 13 amino acids. V was shortened by 5 bases and J by 8 bases, with 14 bases between the two germline ends. In germline, CDR1 is SGHVS, CDR2 FNYEAQ.

This clonotype has a count of ten or more. CDR3 region: CASSPGTGTTQYF. CDR3 sequence (DNA): TGTGCCAGCAGCCCCGGGACAGGGACGACCCAGTACTTC. V and J are TRBV7-3 and TRBJ2-5; TRBD1 aligns across 9 bases. After removal of 5 bases from V and 7 bases from J, the junction contained 5 bases not matched to a gene. Germline loops: CDR1 SGHTA, CDR2 FQGTGA. The CDR3 runs 13 residues. The whole variable domain, filled in from reference TRBV7-3 and TRBJ2-5, reads GAGVSQTPSNKVTEKGKYVELRCDPISGHTALYWYRQSLGQGPEFLIYFQGTGAADDSGLPNDRFFAVRPEGSVSTLKIQRTERGDSAVYLCASSPGTGTTQYFGPGTRLLVL.

This clonotype showed up many times. J is TRBJ2-7 and V is TRBV5-1; 11 nucleotides line up with TRBD2. Trimming removed 1 base from V and 2 bases from J; junction bases left unmatched: 5. The CDR3 loop spans 16 amino acids. Per germline, CDR1 SGHRS and CDR2 YFSETQ. CDR3 protein: CASSLLGTSGAYEQYF. The CDR3 nucleotides read TGCGCCAGCAGCTTGCTCGGGACTAGCGGAGCCTACGAGCAGTACTTC.

This clonotype was seen at least ten times. CDR3: CASSFQGREYGYTF. The CDR3 nucleotides read TGTGCCAGCAGTTTTCAGGGACGGGAATATGGCTACACCTTC. V usage is TRBV28 and J usage is TRBJ1-2; D may be TRBD1 (5 bases). V was trimmed by 3 bases and J by 5 bases, leaving 13 bases between them. CDR1 is MDHEN, CDR2 SYDVKM, per germline. This CDR3 region has 14 residues.

On this clonotype itself: Just one base apart from a much larger clone, this may be a read error. The chain combines TRBV7-2 with TRBJ1-1; TRBD1 might be the D (5 bases). The germline V gene encodes CDR1 SGHTA and CDR2 FQGNSA. The CDR3 sequence is 15 residues long. The CDR3 protein is CAGSTHTGINTEAFF. The CDR3 DNA follows: TGTGCCGGCAGCACCCACACAGGTATAAACACTGAAGCTTTCTTT.

In this sample, this clonotype turned up many times. The chain is built from TRBV11-2 and TRBJ2-2; 10 bases are shared with TRBD2. The V and J ends lost 4 bases and 5 bases, in that order; junction bases with no gene match: 10. In germline, CDR1 is SGHAT, CDR2 FQNNGV. CDR3 size: 17 residues. The CDR3 nucleotides read TGTGCCAGCAGCTCGAGTTCTAGCGGGAGAGGGACCGGGGAGCTGTTTTTT. This codes for CASSSSSSGRGTGELFF. Full variable domain (rest looked up from reference TRBV11-2 and TRBJ2-2): EAGVAQSPRYKIIEKRQSVAFWCNPISGHATLYWYQQILGQGPKLLIQFQNNGVVDDSQLPKDRFSAERLKGVDSTLKIQPAKLEDSAVYLCASSSSSSGRGTGELFFGEGSRLTVL.

This clonotype appeared a few times. The chain employs TRBV6-1 and TRBJ1-6; weak D call: TRBD1 (6 bases). Germline-derived CDR1 and CDR2 are MNHNS and SASEGT. The CDR3 sequence is 15 residues long. The V and J ends lost 0 bases and 9 bases respectively, with 12 bases between them. The CDR3 DNA reads TGTGCCAGCAGTGAAGCTCAGGGGCGAGGTTCACCCCTCCACTTT. Translation: CASSEAQGRGSPLHF.

This chain connects TRBV6-1 to TRBJ2-7, with D possibly called TRBD1 or TRBD2 (5 bases each). Between the trimmed V and J ends, which lost 4 bases and 4 bases, there was a span of 14 bases. There are 14 residues in the CDR3. The V gene's germline CDR1 is MNHNS and CDR2 SASEGT. CDR3 sequence reads: CASSARDRGYEQYF. The CDR3 DNA is TGTGCCAGCAGTGCCCGGGACCGCGGATACGAGCAGTACTTC.

V is TRBV5-1 and J is TRBJ2-7, with a tentative D call TRBD2 (6 bases). The CDR3 covers 17 residues. V was clipped by 4 bases and J by 2 bases, with 22 bases between them. The V gene's germline CDR1 is SGHRS and CDR2 YFSETQ. CDR3 amino acids: CASSQTPLRESAYEQYF. In DNA form, the CDR3 reads TGCGCCAGCAGCCAAACCCCCTTACGGGAGAGCGCCTACGAGCAGTACTTC.